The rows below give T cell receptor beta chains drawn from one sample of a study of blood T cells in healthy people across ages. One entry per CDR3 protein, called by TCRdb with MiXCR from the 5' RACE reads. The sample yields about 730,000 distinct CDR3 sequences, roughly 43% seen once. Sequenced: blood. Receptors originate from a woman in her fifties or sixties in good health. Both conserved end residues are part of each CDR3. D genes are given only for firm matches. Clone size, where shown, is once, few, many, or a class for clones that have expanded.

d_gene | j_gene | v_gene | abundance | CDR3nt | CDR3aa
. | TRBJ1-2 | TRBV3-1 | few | TGTGCCAGCAGCCAAGATGGCACGGTGGCGGGCTACACCTTC | CASSQDGTVAGYTF
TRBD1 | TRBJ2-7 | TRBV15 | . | TGTGCCACCAGCACCACAGGGGTTCACGAGCAGTACTTC | CATSTTGVHEQYF
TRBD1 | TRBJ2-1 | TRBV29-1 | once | TGCAGCGTGGGACAGCAAGAGACCCAGTTCTTC | CSVGQQETQFF
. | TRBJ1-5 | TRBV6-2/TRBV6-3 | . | TGTGCCAGCAGTTCCAGGGGTTGGAATCAGCCCCAGCATTTT | CASSSRGWNQPQHF
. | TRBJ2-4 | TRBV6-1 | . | TGTGCCAGCAGACCCCGACAGGCCTCCTACCAGCGGCAGTACTTC | CASRPRQASYQRQYF
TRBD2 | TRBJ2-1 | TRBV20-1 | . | TGCAGTGTAATCCGGCTAGCGGGGGGGGGCCACAATGAGCAGTTCTTC | CSVIRLAGGGHNEQFF
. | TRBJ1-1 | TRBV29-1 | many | TGCAGCGTTGCCCGATGGAACACTGAAGCTTTCTTT | CSVARWNTEAFF
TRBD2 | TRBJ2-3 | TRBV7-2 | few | TGTGCCAGCAGCCCCTCTAGCGGGGGGGTTATGGGAGCGCAGTATTTT | CASSPSSGGVMGAQYF
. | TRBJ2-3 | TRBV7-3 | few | TGTGCCAGCAGCTTAAACGCGGGCACAGATACGCAGTATTTT | CASSLNAGTDTQYF
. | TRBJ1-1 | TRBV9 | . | TGTGCCAGCAGCGTAGTGGAGGTGAACACTGAAGCTTTCTTT | CASSVVEVNTEAFF
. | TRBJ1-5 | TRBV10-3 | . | TGTGCCATCAGTGGCGGGGTTGGTCAGCCCCAGCATTTT | CAISGGVGQPQHF
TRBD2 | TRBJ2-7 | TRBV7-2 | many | TGTGCCAGCAGCTTAGGACTAGCGGGAGGTTACGAGCAGTACTTC | CASSLGLAGGYEQYF
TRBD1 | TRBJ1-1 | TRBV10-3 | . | TGTGCCATCAGCCCCGGGACAGCAGCAGGGAACACTGAAGCTTTCTTT | CAISPGTAAGNTEAFF
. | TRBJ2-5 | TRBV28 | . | TGTGCCAGCAGTCCCGATACCCAAGGTGGTGCCCAGTACTTC | CASSPDTQGGAQYF
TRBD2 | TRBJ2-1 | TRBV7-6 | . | TGTGCCAGCAGCTTAGCGAGACTAGCGGGAGAGGCAGGAAATGAGCAGTTCTTC | CASSLARLAGEAGNEQFF
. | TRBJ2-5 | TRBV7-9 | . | TGTGCCAGCAGCTTCGTGGCGGTGGGGGAGACCCAGTACTTC | CASSFVAVGETQYF
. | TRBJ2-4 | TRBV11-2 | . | TGTGCCAGCAGCTTAGAGAAGGACATTCAGTACTTC | CASSLEKDIQYF
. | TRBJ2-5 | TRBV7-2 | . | TGCGCCAGCAGCGTAACTACATCGAGGGGGACCCAGTACTTC | CASSVTTSRGTQYF
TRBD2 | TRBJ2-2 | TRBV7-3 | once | TGTGCCAGCAGCCGCAGCGGGAGCGTCCACACCGGGGAGCTGTTTTTT | CASSRSGSVHTGELFF
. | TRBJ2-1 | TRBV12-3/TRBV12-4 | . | TGTGCCAGCAGCCCTTCGGAGATTGGAGTCGATGAGCAGTTCTTC | CASSPSEIGVDEQFF
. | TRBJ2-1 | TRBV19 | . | TGTGCCAGTATCAGCGGGTCCGTCAATGAGCAGTTCTTC | CASISGSVNEQFF
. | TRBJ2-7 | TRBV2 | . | TGTGCCAGCAGTGAAGTGGGTGGAGTATCCTACGAGCAGTACTTC | CASSEVGGVSYEQYF
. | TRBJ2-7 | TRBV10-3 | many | TGTGCCATCAGACAGGAACCCTACGAGCAGTACTTC | CAIRQEPYEQYF
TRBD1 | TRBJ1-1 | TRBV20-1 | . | TGCAGTGCTAAGACAGGGGACCGTGAAGCTTTCTTT | CSAKTGDREAFF
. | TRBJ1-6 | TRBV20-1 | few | TGCAGTGCTAGAGATGGCCGGGCGTCTAATTCACCCCTCCACTTT | CSARDGRASNSPLHF
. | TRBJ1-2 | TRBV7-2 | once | TGTGCCAGCAGCTTAGCCAATAGAGCTAACTATGGCTACACCTTC | CASSLANRANYGYTF
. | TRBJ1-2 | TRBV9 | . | TGTGCCAGCAGCCCGACTCGGACAGAAACGGGCTATGGCTACACCTTC | CASSPTRTETGYGYTF
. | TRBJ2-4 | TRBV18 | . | TGTGCCAGCTCACCAGCCCAGGATGGGGAGCAGTACTTC | CASSPAQDGEQYF
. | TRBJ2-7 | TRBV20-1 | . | TGCAGTGCTAGGAGGTCGTGGGAGCAGTACTTC | CSARRSWEQYF
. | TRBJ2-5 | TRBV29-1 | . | TGCAGCGTCTTACGGGGGGCCTCGGATTACAATGAGCAGTACTTC | CSVLRGASDYNEQYF
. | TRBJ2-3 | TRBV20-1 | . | TGCAGTGCTAGGGGGCGGGTGCGTACGCAGTATTTT | CSARGRVRTQYF
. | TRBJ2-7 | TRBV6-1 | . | TGTGCCAGCAGTGTCCCCTACCGCGTGGGAACAGACTACGAGCAGTACTTC | CASSVPYRVGTDYEQYF
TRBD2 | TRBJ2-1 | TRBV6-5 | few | TGTGCCAGCAGTTACTATTGGACTAGCGGCTACAATGAGCAGTTCTTC | CASSYYWTSGYNEQFF
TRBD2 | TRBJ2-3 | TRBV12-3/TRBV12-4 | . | TGTGCCAGCAGGGGCCGACAGTGGGGGGGAGCAGCGGACACAGATACGCAGTATTTT | CASRGRQWGGAADTDTQYF
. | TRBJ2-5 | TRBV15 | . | TGTGCCACCAGCAGTATGGCGGGGGAGACCCAGTACTTC | CATSSMAGETQYF
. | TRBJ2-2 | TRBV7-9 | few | TGTGCCAGCAGCCCCTTCACCGGGGAGCTGTTTTTT | CASSPFTGELFF
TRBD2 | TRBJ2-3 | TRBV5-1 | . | TGCGCCAGCAGCCGAGGACTAGCGGATTTTCTCACAGATACGCAGTATTTT | CASSRGLADFLTDTQYF
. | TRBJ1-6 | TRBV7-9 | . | TGTGCCAGCAGCTTTGATGGGGAAGGTAATTCACCCCTCCACTTT | CASSFDGEGNSPLHF
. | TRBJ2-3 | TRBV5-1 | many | TGTGCCAGCAGCTTAGGCGCAGATACGCAGTATTTT | CASSLGADTQYF
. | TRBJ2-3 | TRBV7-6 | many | TGTGCCAGCAGCCCGGTAACAGATACGCAGTATTTT | CASSPVTDTQYF
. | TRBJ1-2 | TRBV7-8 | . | TGTGCCAGCAGCTTTGTGACAGAACTTTCTAACTATGGCTACACCTTC | CASSFVTELSNYGYTF
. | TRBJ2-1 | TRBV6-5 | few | TGTGCCAGCAGCCGAACAGGGTCCCAATACAATGAGCAGTTCTTC | CASSRTGSQYNEQFF
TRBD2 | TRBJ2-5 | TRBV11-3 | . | TGTGCCAGCAGCCCCTCCCCCGGCTTAGCGGGAGATGAGACCCAGTACTTC | CASSPSPGLAGDETQYF
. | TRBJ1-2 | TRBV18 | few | TGTGCCAGCTCACCGGACACGTCTAACTATGGCTACACCTTC | CASSPDTSNYGYTF
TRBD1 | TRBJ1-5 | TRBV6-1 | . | TGTGCCAGCGTTCTAGGACAGGGATCTGAGCCCCAGCATTTT | CASVLGQGSEPQHF
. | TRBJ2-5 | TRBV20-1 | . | TGCAGTGCTAGAGATTCGTATCAAGGCAGGCTGCCCCAGTACTTC | CSARDSYQGRLPQYF
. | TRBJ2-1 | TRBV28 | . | TGTGCCAGCACCCAAGGAGGGTCCAGTGAGCAGTTCTTC | CASTQGGSSEQFF
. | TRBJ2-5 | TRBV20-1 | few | TGCAGTGCTAGTGGACCTTTCGCGGGCGCGACCCAGTACTTC | CSASGPFAGATQYF
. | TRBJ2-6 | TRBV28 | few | TGTGCCAGCAGTTTTAGTGACTCTGGGGCCAACGTCCTGACTTTC | CASSFSDSGANVLTF
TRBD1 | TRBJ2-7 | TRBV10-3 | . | TGTGCCATCAGTGAGTCACAGGACAGGGGACACGAGCAGTACTTC | CAISESQDRGHEQYF
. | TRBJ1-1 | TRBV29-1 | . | TGCAGCGTTGAACCGCAGGGTAGAGGACTTTCGAACACTGAAGCTTTCTTT | CSVEPQGRGLSNTEAFF
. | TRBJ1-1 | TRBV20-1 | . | TGCAGTGCTACAGGGATCATGAACACTGAAGCTTTCTTT | CSATGIMNTEAFF
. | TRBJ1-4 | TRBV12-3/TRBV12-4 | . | TGTGCCAGCACAGGGCAGGGGAATGAAAAACTGTTTTTT | CASTGQGNEKLFF
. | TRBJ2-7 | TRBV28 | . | TGTGCCAGTTCCCCGAGGGGACACCACTACGAGCAGTACTTC | CASSPRGHHYEQYF
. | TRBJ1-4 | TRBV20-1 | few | TGCAGTGCTAGAGATCTCCGGGGGATTTCAACTAATGAAAAACTGTTTTTT | CSARDLRGISTNEKLFF